The 20 T cell receptor beta chains below come from one sample, sequenced in a study of response to subunit inactivated influenza vaccine. TCRdb re-called the RT-PCR reads with MiXCR, one entry per CDR3 protein. The table shows around 850,000 distinct CDR3 sequences, with about 18% occurring only once. Sequencing was performed on PBMCs from blood, taken about 5 days after vaccination. These receptors came from a man aged 45-60 years who received an inactivated influenza vaccine.

This clonotype was counted a few times. The chain is built from TRBV24-1 and TRBJ2-5; 15 bases match TRBD2. This CDR3 has 18 residues. CDR1 is KGHDR, CDR2 SFDVKD, per germline. The V gene end was trimmed by 5 bases and the J gene end by 5 bases; junction bases not matched to a gene: 11. CDR3 sequence reads: CATSGGLAGGPLWETQYF. The CDR3 DNA is TGTGCCACCAGTGGCGGACTAGCGGGAGGGCCCCTTTGGGAGACCCAGTACTTC.

This chain connects TRBV6-1 to TRBJ2-1; 7 positions agree with TRBD1. The germline V gene encodes CDR1 MNHNS and CDR2 SASEGT. The CDR3 spans 15 residues. V was pared by 7 bases and J by 1 base, with 7 bases of the junction left unmatched. The CDR3 DNA reads TGTGCCAGCAAGAGGGACAGCAATTCCTACAATGAGCAGTTCTTC. Translation: CASKRDSNSYNEQFF.

The chain is built from TRBV14 and TRBJ2-1; 7 bases agree with TRBD2. This CDR3 spans 14 amino acids. Germline V gives CDR1 SGHDN, CDR2 FVKESK. With 0 bases clipped from V and 7 bases from J, the junction kept 3 bases outside the gene matches. CDR3 amino acids: CASSQDHGRNEQFF. CDR3 bases: TGTGCCAGCAGCCAAGATCACGGGAGGAATGAGCAGTTCTTC.

For the CDR3, the DNA is TGTGCCAGCAGTTTAGGGCCGACAGGGGGTGAGCAGTTCTTC. Translated, it gives CASSLGPTGGEQFF. The chain links TRBV12-3 or TRBV12-4 to TRBJ2-1; TRBD1 matches at 9 bases. V lost 1 base, J lost 9 bases, and 4 bases stayed unmatched. The CDR3 runs to 14 residues.

This clonotype was seen a handful of times. The chain is built from TRBV12-3 or TRBV12-4 and TRBJ2-5; tentatively, D is TRBD1 (6 bases). The CDR3 is 13 amino acids. V lost 6 bases to trimming and J lost 5 bases, with 13 bases between them. DNA for the CDR3: TGTGCCAGCAGCAGCGGACAGACGGAGACCCAGTACTTC. It codes for CASSSGQTETQYF.

This clonotype has more than one count but fewer than ten. The chain has TRBV6-1 and TRBJ2-1, with 8 bases that match TRBD2. Trimming removed 6 bases from V and 5 bases from J; junction bases left unmatched: 6. The CDR3 covers 14 residues. Germline-derived CDR1 and CDR2 are MNHNS and SASEGT. The CDR3 loop reads CASSPLTSDNEQFF. CDR3 DNA: TGTGCCAGCAGCCCGTTGACTAGCGACAATGAGCAGTTCTTC.

This clonotype has more than one count but fewer than ten. The chain couples TRBV7-3 to TRBJ2-2; D is perhaps TRBD1 (5 bases). The CDR3 is 18 amino acids. Germline V lookup: CDR1 SGHTA, CDR2 FQGTGA. V was trimmed by 2 bases and J by 1 base, leaving 17 bases between them. The CDR3: CASSLEGVWDLNTGELFF. The CDR3 nucleotides read TGTGCCAGCAGCTTAGAAGGGGTGTGGGATCTGAACACCGGGGAGCTGTTTTTT.

J is TRBJ2-4 and V is TRBV5-1; D possibly matches TRBD1 or TRBD2 (6 bases each). V lost 4 bases and J 6 bases, leaving 14 bases between the germline ends. CDR3 size: 14 residues. Germline V CDR1 and CDR2: SGHRS, YFSETQ. CDR3 protein: CASSPPGAGNIQYF. The DNA for the CDR3 is TGCGCCAGCAGCCCCCCGGGGGCGGGAAACATTCAGTACTTC.

This clonotype was found a few times. J is TRBJ1-2 and V is TRBV28, with a weak D call TRBD1 (5 bases). CDR3 length: 15 amino acids. From germline, CDR1 is MDHEN and CDR2 SYDVKM. Trimming stripped 6 bases from V and 3 bases from J, with 17 bases between. The CDR3: CASRNYGTLDYGYTF. DNA for the CDR3: TGTGCCAGCAGAAACTACGGGACGTTGGACTATGGCTACACCTTC.

In the case of this clonotype: One end of the junction fails to match germline, which may point to a read error. The chain recombines TRBV29-1 with TRBJ2-5; D is possibly TRBD1 (5 bases). The CDR3 sequence is 13 residues long. The germline V gene encodes CDR1 SQVTM and CDR2 ANQGSEA. DNA of the CDR3: TGCAGCGCCCATAGGGGCTTCCAAGAGACCAAGTACTTC. Its protein product is CSAHRGFQETKYF. The full variable domain, rest sourced from reference TRBV29-1 and TRBJ2-5, is SAVISQKPSRDICQRGTSLTIQCQVDSQVTMMFWYRQQPGQSLTLIATANQGSEATYESGFVIDKFPISRPNLTFSTLTVSNMSPEDSSIYLCSAHRGFQETKYFGPGTRLLVL.

This clonotype was seen at least ten times. The V and J genes are TRBV7-2 and TRBJ2-3; TRBD2 matches at 13 bases. The J segment lost 6 bases and the V segment lost 3 bases, leaving 3 bases of the junction unmatched. In germline, CDR1 is SGHTA, CDR2 FQGNSA. The CDR3 runs to 15 residues. This CDR3 reads CASSFGLAGVDTQYF. For the CDR3, the DNA is TGTGCCAGCAGCTTCGGACTAGCGGGGGTGGATACGCAGTATTTT.

The table lists this clonotype with a few counts. The rearrangement uses TRBV7-2 and TRBJ1-2; unclear D gene. Per germline, CDR1 SGHTA and CDR2 FQGNSA. The CDR3 consists of 14 residues. Trimming removed 6 bases from V and 2 bases from J, with 13 bases in between. The CDR3 DNA is TGTGCCAGCAGACTAAGGACGGAGAACTATGGCTACACCTTC. Encoded protein: CASRLRTENYGYTF.

The rearrangement uses TRBV20-1 and TRBJ2-5, with TRBD1 identical over 7 bases. Trimming at V came to 0 bases and at J to 0 bases, leaving 7 bases not matched to a gene. Germline V gene lookup returns CDR1 DFQATT and CDR2 SNEGSKA (reference sequence). The CDR3 covers 16 residues. The DNA of the CDR3 is TGCAGTGCTAGAGACGGGGACAGAGCCTACCAAGAGACCCAGTACTTC. The encoded protein is CSARDGDRAYQETQYF.

The genes are TRBV4-2 and TRBJ1-2, with TRBD1 as a possible D gene (6 bases). The CDR3 is made up of 15 amino acids. CDR1 LGHNA and CDR2 YNFKEQ come from the germline V gene. V was pared by 0 bases and J by 8 bases, with 16 bases between. The CDR3 protein is CASSQEGGTTQGYTF. For the CDR3, the DNA is TGTGCCAGCAGCCAAGAGGGGGGGACAACGCAGGGCTACACCTTC.

CDR3 sequence (DNA): TGTGCCAGCAGCTTAGTACCAGCGGGAGGGGACAATGAGCAGTTCTTC. Translating gives CASSLVPAGGDNEQFF. The J gene is TRBJ2-1, the V gene TRBV7-3, with 10 bases aligning to TRBD2. The CDR3 consists of 16 residues. V was clipped by 2 bases and J by 5 bases; unmatched bases: 6. Germline CDR1 and CDR2: SGHTA and FQGTGA.

In this sample, this clonotype turned up a few times. This chain joins TRBV20-1 and TRBJ2-1; 15 nucleotides align to TRBD2. With 6 bases clipped from V and 0 bases from J, the junction kept 9 bases outside the gene matches. The CDR3 spans 18 residues. In germline, CDR1 is DFQATT, CDR2 SNEGSKA (reference sequence). The CDR3 region is CSAPGLAGGSSSYNEQFF. The CDR3 DNA is TGCAGTGCCCCGGGACTAGCGGGGGGCAGCAGCTCCTACAATGAGCAGTTCTTC.

For this clonotype: One end of the junction is discordant with germline, which a read error may explain. This chain links TRBV20-1 with TRBJ2-5; D remains ambiguous. Germline lookup yields CDR1 DFQATT and CDR2 SNEGSKA (reference sequence). There are 12 residues in the CDR3. CDR3 loop: CSGRGATETQYF. CDR3 DNA: TGCAGTGGTAGAGGAGCGACGGAGACCCAGTACTTC.

The chain joins TRBV12-3 or TRBV12-4 to TRBJ2-7, with TRBD1 as a possible D gene (5 bases). The CDR3 length is 16 residues. Trimming cost V 4 bases and J 0 bases, with 16 bases left between them. CDR3 DNA: TGTGCCAGCAGTTCTAGGCCAATAGACAGCTCCTACGAGCAGTACTTC. It yields the protein CASSSRPIDSSYEQYF.

A few counts support this clonotype. The rearrangement uses TRBV11-2 and TRBJ2-1; the match to TRBD2 covers 8 bases. Looked up from germline, CDR1 is SGHAT and CDR2 is FQNNGV. Losses at the gene ends were 4 bases for V and 4 bases for J; bases not matched to a gene: 15. There are 18 residues in the CDR3. The CDR3: CASSSRGGLAGRYNEQFF. Here the CDR3 DNA reads TGTGCCAGCAGCTCACGAGGTGGGCTAGCGGGCCGGTACAATGAGCAGTTCTTC.

This clonotype was observed a few times. The chain is built from TRBV3-1 and TRBJ2-4, with D tentatively TRBD1 or TRBD2 (5 bases each). Deletions cut 0 bases from V and 5 bases from J, with 5 bases between. The CDR3 runs to 13 residues. Germline V lookup: CDR1 LGHDT, CDR2 YNNKEL (reference sequence). CDR3 protein: CASSQEGENIQYF. As DNA, the CDR3 is TGTGCCAGCAGCCAAGAGGGGGAAAACATTCAGTACTTC.